The 10 T cell receptor beta chains below were found in one sample sequenced in a study of blood T cell repertoires in COVID-19. Profiling relied on immunoSEQ multiplex PCR, and the TCRdb table lists in-frame clones only, not all of them. The table has more than 100,000 clones, under 90% seen once; the top ten hold about 4.5%. The sequencing sample was made of peripheral blood. The receptors stem from a woman in her seventies with acute or convalescent COVID-19.

The J gene is TRBJ1-1, the V gene TRBV4-2, with a weak D call TRBD1 (6 bases). CDR1 and CDR2 (germline): LGHNA, YNFKEQ. The CDR3 consists of 14 residues. Trimming pared 3 bases from V and 1 base from J, leaving 9 bases between. The CDR3 region has the DNA TGTGCCAGCAGCCACAGGGGCGCGAACACTGAAGCTTTCTTT. Its translation is CASSHRGANTEAFF.

The chain couples TRBV4-1 to TRBJ2-4; the D gene is possibly TRBD1 (6 bases). The CDR3 spans 13 residues. V was trimmed by 0 bases and J by 9 bases, leaving 9 bases between them. Looked up from germline, CDR1 is MGHRA and CDR2 is YSYEKL. The chain's CDR3 is CASSQDSRGIQYF. CDR3 sequence (DNA): TGCGCCAGCAGCCAAGATAGCAGGGGCATTCAGTACTTC.

The V call is TRBV11-2, the J call TRBJ2-7; D is unclear. Trimming removed 1 base at V and 0 bases at J, with 10 bases between. This CDR3 is 15 amino acids long. Germline CDR1 and CDR2: SGHAT and FQNNGV. CDR3 coding DNA: TGTGCCAGCAGCTTAGGTCCCACCAGCTCCTACGAGCAGTACTTC. This translates into CASSLGPTSSYEQYF.

The chain is built from TRBV11-2 and TRBJ2-5; a weak D match, TRBD1 (6 bases). Germline CDR1 and CDR2: SGHAT and FQNNGV. There are 14 residues in the CDR3. Trimming took 3 bases from V and 2 from J, leaving 10 bases between them. As DNA, the CDR3 is TGTGCCAGCAGCTTCCGGACAGTTCAAGAGACCCAGTACTTC. Translation gives CASSFRTVQETQYF.

The chain has TRBV11-3 and TRBJ2-5; 8 nucleotides agree with TRBD1. The CDR3 covers 13 residues. Trimming removed 5 bases from V and 5 bases from J; junction bases left unmatched: 4. The V gene's germline CDR1 is SGHNT and CDR2 YENEEA. CDR3 bases: TGTGCCAGCAGCCCCGACAGGGGTGAGACCCAGTACTTC. Its protein is CASSPDRGETQYF.

In the case of this clone: Other DNA sequences in the sample encode the same CDR3. The V and J genes are TRBV5-1 and TRBJ1-2; TRBD1 is a possible D gene (5 bases). The length of the CDR3 is 15 residues. V was cut by 0 bases and J by 4 bases, with 13 bases left in between. In germline, CDR1 is SGHRS, CDR2 YFSETQ. DNA for the CDR3: TGCGCCAGCAGCTTGGAAGGTTGGGGACTCTATGGCTACACCTTC. This gives the protein CASSLEGWGLYGYTF.

The chain carries TRBV18 and TRBJ1-3, with 9 bases lining up with TRBD1. After removal of 6 bases from V and 4 bases from J, the junction contained 7 bases not matched to a gene. Germline lookup yields CDR1 KGHSH and CDR2 LQKENI. This CDR3 contains 15 residues. CDR3: CASSTTGGNGNTIYF. DNA of the CDR3: TGTGCCAGCTCTACGACAGGGGGGAACGGAAACACCATATATTTT.

This clone was picked up one time. The chain employs TRBV4-3 and TRBJ1-1, with TRBD1 identical over 7 bases. Germline V lookup: CDR1 LGHNA, CDR2 YSLEER. Trimming cost V 5 bases and J 2 bases; bases outside gene matches: 11. CDR3 length: 16 residues. CDR3 coding DNA: TGCGCCAGCAGCATCAAGGGGGCAGGCCACAACACTGAAGCTTTCTTT. The encoded protein is CASSIKGAGHNTEAFF.

V is TRBV6-1 and J is TRBJ1-2, with D tentatively TRBD1 (5 bases). The V gene lost 3 bases and the J gene lost 8 bases, with 10 bases spanning the gap. The germline CDR1 and CDR2 sequences are MNHNS and SASEGT. The CDR3 is 12 amino acids. CDR3 DNA sequence: TGTGCCAGCAGTGACAGGGCTGGGGGCTACACCTTC. Amino acid sequence: CASSDRAGGYTF.

This clone was picked up a small number of times. The chain couples TRBV5-5 to TRBJ2-5; TRBD2 matches at 11 bases. V shed 2 bases and J 5 bases; nucleotides not matched to a gene: 5. The length of the CDR3 is 15 residues. Germline V gene lookup returns CDR1 SGHKS and CDR2 YYEKEE (reference sequence). This chain's CDR3 is CASSFEGTSGETQYF. The CDR3 DNA reads TGTGCCAGCAGCTTCGAAGGGACTAGCGGCGAGACCCAGTACTTC.